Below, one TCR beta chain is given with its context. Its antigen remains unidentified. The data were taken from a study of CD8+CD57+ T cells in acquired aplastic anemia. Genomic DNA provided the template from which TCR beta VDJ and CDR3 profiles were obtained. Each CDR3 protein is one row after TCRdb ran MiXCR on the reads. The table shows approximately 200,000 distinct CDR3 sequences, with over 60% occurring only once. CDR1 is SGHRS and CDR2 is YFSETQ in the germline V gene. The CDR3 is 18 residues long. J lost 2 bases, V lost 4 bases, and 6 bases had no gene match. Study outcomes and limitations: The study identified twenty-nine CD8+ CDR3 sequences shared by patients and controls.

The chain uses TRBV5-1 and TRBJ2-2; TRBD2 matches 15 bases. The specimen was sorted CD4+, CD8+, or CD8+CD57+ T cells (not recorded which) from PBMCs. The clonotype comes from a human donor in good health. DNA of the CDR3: TGCGCCAGCAGCGCTGGACTAGCGGGAGGGGCTAACACCGGGGAGCTGTTTTTT. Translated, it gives CASSAGLAGGANTGELFF. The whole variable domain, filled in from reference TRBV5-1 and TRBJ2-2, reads KAGVTQTPRYLIKTRGQQVTLSCSPISGHRSVSWYQQTPGQGLQFLFEYFSETQRNKGNFPGRFSGRQFSNSRSEMNVSTLELGDSALYLCASSAGLAGGANTGELFFGEGSRLTVL.